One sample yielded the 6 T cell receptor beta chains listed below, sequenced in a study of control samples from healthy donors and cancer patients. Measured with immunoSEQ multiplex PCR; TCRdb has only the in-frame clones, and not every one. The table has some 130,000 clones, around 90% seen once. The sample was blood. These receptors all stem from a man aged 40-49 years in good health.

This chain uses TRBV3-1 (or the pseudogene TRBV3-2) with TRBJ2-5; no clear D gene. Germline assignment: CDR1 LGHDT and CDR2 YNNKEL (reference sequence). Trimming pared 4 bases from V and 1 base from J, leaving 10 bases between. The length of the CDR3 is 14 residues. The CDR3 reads CASSLRGTQETQYF. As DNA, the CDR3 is TGTGCCAGCAGCCTACGTGGCACCCAAGAGACCCAGTACTTC.

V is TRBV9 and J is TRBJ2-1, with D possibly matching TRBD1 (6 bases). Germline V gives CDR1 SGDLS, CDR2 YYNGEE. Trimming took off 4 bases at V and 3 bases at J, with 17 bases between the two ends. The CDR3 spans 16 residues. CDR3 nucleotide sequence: TGTGCCAGCAGCCCAGAGCTAGCCAGGGGCTACAATGAGCAGTTCTTC. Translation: CASSPELARGYNEQFF.

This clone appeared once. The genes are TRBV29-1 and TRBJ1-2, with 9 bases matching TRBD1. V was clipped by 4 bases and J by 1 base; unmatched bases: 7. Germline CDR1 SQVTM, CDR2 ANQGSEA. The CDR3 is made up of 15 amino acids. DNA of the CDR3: TGCAGCGTTGGAACAGGGGGCGCGGGTAACTATGGCTACACCTTC. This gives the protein CSVGTGGAGNYGYTF.

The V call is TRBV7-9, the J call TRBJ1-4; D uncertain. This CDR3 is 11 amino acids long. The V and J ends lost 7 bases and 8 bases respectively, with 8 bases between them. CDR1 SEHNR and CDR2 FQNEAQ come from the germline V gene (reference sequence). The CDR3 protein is CASTLEEKLFF. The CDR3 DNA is TGTGCCAGCACCCTCGAGGAAAAACTGTTTTTT.

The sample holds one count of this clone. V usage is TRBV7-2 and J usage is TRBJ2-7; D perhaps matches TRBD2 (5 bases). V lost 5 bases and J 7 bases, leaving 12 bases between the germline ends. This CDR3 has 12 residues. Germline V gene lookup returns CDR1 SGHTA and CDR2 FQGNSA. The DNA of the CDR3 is TGTGCCAGCAGCCGTCGGACGGGAGAGCAGTACTTC. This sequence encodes CASSRRTGEQYF.

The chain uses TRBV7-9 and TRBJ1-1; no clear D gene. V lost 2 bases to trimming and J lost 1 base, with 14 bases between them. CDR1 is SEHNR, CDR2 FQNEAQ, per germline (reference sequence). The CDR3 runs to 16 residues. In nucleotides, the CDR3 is TGTGCCAGCAGCTTATACGAAGGACGAGGGAACACTGAAGCTTTCTTT. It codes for CASSLYEGRGNTEAFF.